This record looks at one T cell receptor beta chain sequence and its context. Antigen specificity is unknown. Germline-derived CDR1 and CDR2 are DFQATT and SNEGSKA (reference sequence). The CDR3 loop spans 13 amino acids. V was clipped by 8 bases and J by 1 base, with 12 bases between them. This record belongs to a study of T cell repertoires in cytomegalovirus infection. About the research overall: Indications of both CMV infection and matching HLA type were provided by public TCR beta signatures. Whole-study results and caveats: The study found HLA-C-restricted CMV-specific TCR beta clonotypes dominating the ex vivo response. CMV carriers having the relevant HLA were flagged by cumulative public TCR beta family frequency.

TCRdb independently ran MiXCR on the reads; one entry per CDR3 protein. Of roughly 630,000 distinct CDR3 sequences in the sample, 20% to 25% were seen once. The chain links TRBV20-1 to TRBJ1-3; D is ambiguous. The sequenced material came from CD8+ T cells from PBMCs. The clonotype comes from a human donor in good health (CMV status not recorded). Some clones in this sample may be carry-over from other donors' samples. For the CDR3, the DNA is TGCAGTTTAAGTCCGATTTCTGGAAACACCATATATTTT. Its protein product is CSLSPISGNTIYF.